This T cell receptor (beta chain) appears in the sequencing data of a study of spatial heterogeneity in lung cancer. Findings of the study overall: Tumor mutation counts were tracked by expanded intratumoral alpha and beta TCR counts. Counts of ubiquitous and regional expanded TCRs tracked ubiquitous and regional nonsynonymous mutations, respectively.

This clonotype was seen repeatedly, ten times or more. What it binds is unknown. Every cDNA TCR molecule received its own unique molecular identifier. TCRdb redid the calling of the 5' RACE reads with MiXCR, one entry per CDR3 protein. The sample lists over 10,000 distinct CDR3 sequences; around 3.8% were seen once. Trimming removed 4 bases from V and 4 bases from J, with 17 bases in between. This CDR3 is 15 amino acids long. Germline V lookup: CDR1 SGHRS, CDR2 YFSETQ. Time point in this sample: sample taken at primary tumor resection. The donor population consisted of about 75 patients with untreated, early-stage non-small cell lung cancer. From tumor, nontumor lung or frozen PBMC, whole RNA was taken unsorted for sequencing.

The sequence came from a male donor with early-stage non-small cell lung cancer. The genes are TRBV5-1 and TRBJ1-2; D is perhaps TRBD1 (6 bases). Sequencing was performed on lung tumor tissue, taken at surgery. The CDR3 spells CASSLDPGVGYGYTF. DNA for the CDR3: TGCGCCAGCAGCCTTGACCCAGGGGTAGGCTATGGCTACACCTTC.